This T cell receptor (beta chain) was observed in a study of Ad26.COV2.S vaccination and SARS-CoV-2 variants. Study in general: Once, or twice with 56 days between doses, Ad26.COV2.S was given intramuscularly.

CDR1 and CDR2 from the germline V gene are SGHNT and YENEEA. This CDR3 contains 12 residues. Deletions cut 5 bases from V and 2 bases from J, with 6 bases between. Study-wide points: Non-spike TCR breadth did not differ much between vaccine and placebo recipients. There was a possibility that the TCR breadth and depth analyses underestimated total T cell responses. Vaccine recipients posted higher spike-specific TCR breadth than their placebo counterparts.

Documented treatment: about 20 received Ad26.COV2.S at low or high dose, single or two shots; about 5 received placebo; per-sample allocation not given. Samples came from day 63 after the first vaccine or placebo injection. A note on this clone: Its antigen is unidentified. Other DNA variants within this sample encode the same CDR3.

The protocol was immunoSEQ multiplex PCR, while the TCRdb copy is restricted to in-frame clones and leaves out a portion. The sample has 300,000 to 400,000 clones, roughly 88% seen once. The sample in question was peripheral blood, obtained in a trial of Ad26.COV2.S vaccine versus placebo. This chain links TRBV11-3 with TRBJ1-1; D gene unclear. The origin of this receptor is a person aged 18-60 years who received the Ad26.COV2.S COVID-19 vaccine or a placebo. In DNA form, the CDR3 reads TGTGCCAGCAGCCCAGGTAACACTGAAGCTTTCTTT. Translation gives CASSPGNTEAFF.